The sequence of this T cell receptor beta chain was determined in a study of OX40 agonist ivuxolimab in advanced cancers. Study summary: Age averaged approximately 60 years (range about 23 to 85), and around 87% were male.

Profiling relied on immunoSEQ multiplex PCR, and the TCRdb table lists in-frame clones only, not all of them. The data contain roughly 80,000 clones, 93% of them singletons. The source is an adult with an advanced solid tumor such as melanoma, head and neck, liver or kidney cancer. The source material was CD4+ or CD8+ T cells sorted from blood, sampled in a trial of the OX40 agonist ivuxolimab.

The CDR3 here is CAWTGNKADTQYF. Written as DNA, the CDR3 is TGTGCCTGGACAGGGAATAAAGCAGATACGCAGTATTTT. V gene TRBV30 combines with J gene TRBJ2-3; a possible D gene is TRBD1 (5 bases). The germline V gene encodes CDR1 GTSNPN and CDR2 SVGIG (reference sequence). V lost 4 bases and J 4 bases, leaving 12 bases between the germline ends. This CDR3 has 13 residues. The complete variable domain, with remaining parts taken from reference TRBV30 and TRBJ2-3, reads SQTIHQWPATLVQPVGSPLSLECTVEGTSNPNLYWYRQAAGRGLQLLFYSVGIGQISSEVPQNLSASRPQDRQFILSSKKLLLSDSGFYLCAWTGNKADTQYFGPGTRLTVL.